This TCR beta chain comes out of a study of control samples from healthy donors and cancer patients. Sequenced by immunoSEQ multiplex PCR; TCRdb stores in-frame clones only, minus some. The sample comprises about 150,000 clones, 90% to 95% of which are singletons, and roughly 1.3% rests with the top ten. With 5 bases clipped from V and 0 bases from J, the junction kept 11 bases outside the gene matches. The length of the CDR3 is 17 residues. Germline CDR1 reads MNHEY; CDR2 reads SMNVEV (reference sequence). The TCR comes from a woman aged 18-29 years in good health. Source material: blood. This chain uses TRBV27 with TRBJ2-7; 9 nucleotides match TRBD1. The CDR3 DNA is TGTGCCAGCAGTGGATACCGGGACAGGGCTATCTCCTACGAGCAGTACTTC. Protein product: CASSGYRDRAISYEQYF.